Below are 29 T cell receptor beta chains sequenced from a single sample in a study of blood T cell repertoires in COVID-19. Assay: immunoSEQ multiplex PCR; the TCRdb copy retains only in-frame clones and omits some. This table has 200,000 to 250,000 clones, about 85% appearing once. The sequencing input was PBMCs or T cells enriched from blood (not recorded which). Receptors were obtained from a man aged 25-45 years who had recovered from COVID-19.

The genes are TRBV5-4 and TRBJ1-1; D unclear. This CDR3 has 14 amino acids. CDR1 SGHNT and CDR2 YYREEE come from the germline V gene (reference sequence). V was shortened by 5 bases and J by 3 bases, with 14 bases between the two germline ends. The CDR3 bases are TGTGCCAGCAGGGTAGATTACGGGGACACTGAAGCTTTCTTT. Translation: CASRVDYGDTEAFF.

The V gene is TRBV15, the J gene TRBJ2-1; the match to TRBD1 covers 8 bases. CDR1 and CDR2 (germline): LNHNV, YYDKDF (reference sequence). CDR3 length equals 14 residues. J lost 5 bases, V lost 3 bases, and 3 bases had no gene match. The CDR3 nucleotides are TGTGCCACCAGCAGGACAGGGGTCGACAATGAGCAGTTCTTC. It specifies CATSRTGVDNEQFF.

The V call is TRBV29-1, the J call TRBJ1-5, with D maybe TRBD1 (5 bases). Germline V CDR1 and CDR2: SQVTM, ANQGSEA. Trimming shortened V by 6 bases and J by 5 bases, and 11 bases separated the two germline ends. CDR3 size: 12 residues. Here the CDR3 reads CSVGGGDQPQHF. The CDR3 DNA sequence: TGCAGCGTGGGGGGGGGTGATCAGCCCCAGCATTTT.

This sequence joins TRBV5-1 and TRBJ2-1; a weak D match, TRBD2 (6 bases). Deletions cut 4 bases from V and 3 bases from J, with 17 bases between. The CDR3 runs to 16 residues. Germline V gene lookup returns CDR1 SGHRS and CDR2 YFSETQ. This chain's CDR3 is CASSQPGLRHYNEQFF. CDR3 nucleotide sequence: TGCGCCAGCAGCCAACCGGGACTTCGCCACTACAATGAGCAGTTCTTC.

The CDR3: CASSYADRGGYTF. The CDR3 DNA reads TGTGCCAGCAGTTACGCAGACAGGGGCGGCTACACCTTC. V usage is TRBV6-5 and J usage is TRBJ1-2; 8 bases are shared with TRBD1. The CDR3 loop spans 13 amino acids. Germline V gene data show CDR1 as MNHEY and CDR2 as SVGAGI. J lost 8 bases, V lost 2 bases, and 4 bases had no gene match.

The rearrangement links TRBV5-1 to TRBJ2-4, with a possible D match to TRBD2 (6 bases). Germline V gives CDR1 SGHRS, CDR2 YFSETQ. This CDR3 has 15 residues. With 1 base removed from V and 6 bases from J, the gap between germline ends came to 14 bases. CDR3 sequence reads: CASSLMGQEGNIQYF. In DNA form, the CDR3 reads TGCGCCAGCAGCTTGATGGGGCAGGAGGGAAACATTCAGTACTTC.

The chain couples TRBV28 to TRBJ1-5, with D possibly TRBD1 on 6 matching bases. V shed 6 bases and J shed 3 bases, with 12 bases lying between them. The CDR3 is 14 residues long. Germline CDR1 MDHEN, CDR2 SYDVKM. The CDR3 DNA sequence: TGTGCCAGCAGCACAGGGTTACCCAATCAGCCCCAGCATTTT. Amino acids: CASSTGLPNQPQHF.

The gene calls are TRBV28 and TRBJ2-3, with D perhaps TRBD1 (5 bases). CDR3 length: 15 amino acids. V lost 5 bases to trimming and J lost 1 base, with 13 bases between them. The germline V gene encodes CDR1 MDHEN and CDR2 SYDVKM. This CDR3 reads CASSPDTGRTDTQYF. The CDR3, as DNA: TGTGCCAGCAGTCCGGATACAGGTCGCACAGATACGCAGTATTTT. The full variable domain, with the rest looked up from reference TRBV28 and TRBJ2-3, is DVKVTQSSRYLVKRTGEKVFLECVQDMDHENMFWYRQDPGLGLRLIYFSYDVKMKEKGDIPEGYSVSREKKERFSLILESASTNQTSMYLCASSPDTGRTDTQYFGPGTRLTVL.

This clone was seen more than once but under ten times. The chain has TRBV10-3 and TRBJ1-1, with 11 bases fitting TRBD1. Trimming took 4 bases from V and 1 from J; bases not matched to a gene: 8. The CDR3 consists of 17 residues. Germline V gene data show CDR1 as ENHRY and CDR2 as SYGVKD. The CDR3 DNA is TGTGCCATCAGTGGTCGAGGGACAGGGGGGACGAACACTGAAGCTTTCTTT. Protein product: CAISGRGTGGTNTEAFF.

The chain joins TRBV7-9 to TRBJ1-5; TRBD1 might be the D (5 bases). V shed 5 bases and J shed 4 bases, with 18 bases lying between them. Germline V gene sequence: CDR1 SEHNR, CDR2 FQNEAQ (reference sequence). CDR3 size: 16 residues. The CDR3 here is CASSDSGLQVNQPQHF. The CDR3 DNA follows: TGTGCCAGCAGCGACTCAGGTTTACAGGTTAATCAGCCCCAGCATTTT.

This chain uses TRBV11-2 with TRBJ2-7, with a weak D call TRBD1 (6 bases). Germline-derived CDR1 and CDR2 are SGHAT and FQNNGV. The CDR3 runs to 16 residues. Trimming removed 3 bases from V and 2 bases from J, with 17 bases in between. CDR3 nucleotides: TGTGCCAGCAGCTTTACCGACAGGACTTTAACCTACGAGCAGTACTTC. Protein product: CASSFTDRTLTYEQYF.

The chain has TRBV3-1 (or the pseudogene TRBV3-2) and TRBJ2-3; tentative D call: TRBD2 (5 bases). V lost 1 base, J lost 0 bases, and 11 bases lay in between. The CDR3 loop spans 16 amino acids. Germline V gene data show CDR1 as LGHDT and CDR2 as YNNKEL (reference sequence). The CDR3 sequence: CASSQVLGGSTDTQYF. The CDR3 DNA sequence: TGTGCCAGCAGCCAAGTTCTCGGCGGGAGCACAGATACGCAGTATTTT.

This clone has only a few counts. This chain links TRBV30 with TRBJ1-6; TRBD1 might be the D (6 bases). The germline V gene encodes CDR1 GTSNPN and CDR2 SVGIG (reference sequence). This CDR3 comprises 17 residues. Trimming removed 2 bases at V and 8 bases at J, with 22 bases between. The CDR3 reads CAWSRTLDSQTDSPLHF. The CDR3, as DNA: TGTGCCTGGAGTAGGACCCTGGACAGCCAAACCGATTCACCCCTCCACTTT.

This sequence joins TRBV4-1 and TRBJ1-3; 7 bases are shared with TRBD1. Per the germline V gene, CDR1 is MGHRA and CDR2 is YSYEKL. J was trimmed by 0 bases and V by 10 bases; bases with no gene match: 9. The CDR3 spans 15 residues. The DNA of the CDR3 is TGCGCCACCGGACAGGAGATTGACTCTGGAAACACCATATATTTT. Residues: CATGQEIDSGNTIYF.

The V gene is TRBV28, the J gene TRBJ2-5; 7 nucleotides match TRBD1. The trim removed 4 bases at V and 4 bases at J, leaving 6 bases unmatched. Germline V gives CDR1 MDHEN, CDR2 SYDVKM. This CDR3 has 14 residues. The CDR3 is CASSSSAGGETQYF. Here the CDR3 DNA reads TGTGCCAGCAGTTCCTCGGCAGGGGGAGAGACCCAGTACTTC.

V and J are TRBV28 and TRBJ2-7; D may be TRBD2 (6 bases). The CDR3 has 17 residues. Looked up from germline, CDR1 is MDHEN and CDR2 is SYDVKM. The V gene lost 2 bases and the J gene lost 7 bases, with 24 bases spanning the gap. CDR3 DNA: TGTGCCAGCAGTTTAACCCTCGGAGGCCCCGGGGGTAGAGAGCAGTACTTC. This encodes CASSLTLGGPGGREQYF. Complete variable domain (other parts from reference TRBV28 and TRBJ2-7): DVKVTQSSRYLVKRTGEKVFLECVQDMDHENMFWYRQDPGLGLRLIYFSYDVKMKEKGDIPEGYSVSREKKERFSLILESASTNQTSMYLCASSLTLGGPGGREQYFGPGTRLTVT.

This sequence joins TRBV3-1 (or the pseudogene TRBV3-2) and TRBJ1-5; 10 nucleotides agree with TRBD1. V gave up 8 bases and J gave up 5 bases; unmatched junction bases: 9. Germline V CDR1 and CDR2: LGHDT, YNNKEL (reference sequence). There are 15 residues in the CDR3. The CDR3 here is CASVGDRGRHQPQHF. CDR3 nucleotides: TGTGCCAGCGTCGGGGACAGGGGAAGGCATCAGCCCCAGCATTTT.

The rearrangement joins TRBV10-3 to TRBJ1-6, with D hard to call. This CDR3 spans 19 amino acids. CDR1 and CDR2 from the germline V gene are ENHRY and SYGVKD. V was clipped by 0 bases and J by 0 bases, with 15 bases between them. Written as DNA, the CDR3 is TGTGCCATCAGTGAGTCATGGGAGGAGAGGAGCTCCTATAATTCACCCCTCCACTTT. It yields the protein CAISESWEERSSYNSPLHF.

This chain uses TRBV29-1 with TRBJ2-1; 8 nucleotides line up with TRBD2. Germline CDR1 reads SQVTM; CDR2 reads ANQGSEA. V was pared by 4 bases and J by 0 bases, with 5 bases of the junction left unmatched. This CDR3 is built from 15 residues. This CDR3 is CSVVLAGGSYNEQFF. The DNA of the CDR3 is TGCAGCGTTGTCCTCGCGGGAGGCTCCTACAATGAGCAGTTCTTC.

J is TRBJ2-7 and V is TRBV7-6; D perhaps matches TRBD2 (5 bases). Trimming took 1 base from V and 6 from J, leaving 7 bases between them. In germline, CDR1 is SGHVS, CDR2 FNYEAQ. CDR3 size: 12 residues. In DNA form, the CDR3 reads TGTGCCAGCAGCTTAGGAGGGCGCGAGCAGTACTTC. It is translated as CASSLGGREQYF.

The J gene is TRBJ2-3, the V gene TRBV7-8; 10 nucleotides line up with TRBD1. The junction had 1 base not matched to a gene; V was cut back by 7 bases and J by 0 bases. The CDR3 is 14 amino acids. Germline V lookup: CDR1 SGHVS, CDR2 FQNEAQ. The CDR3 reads CASKDRGSTDTQYF. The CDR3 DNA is TGTGCCAGCAAGGACAGGGGGAGCACAGATACGCAGTATTTT.

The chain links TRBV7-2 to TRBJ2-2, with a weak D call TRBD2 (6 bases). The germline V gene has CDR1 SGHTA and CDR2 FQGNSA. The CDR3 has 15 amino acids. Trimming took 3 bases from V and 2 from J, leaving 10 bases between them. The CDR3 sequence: CASSFGTLNTGELFF. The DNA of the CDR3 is TGTGCCAGCAGCTTCGGGACTCTTAACACCGGGGAGCTGTTTTTT.

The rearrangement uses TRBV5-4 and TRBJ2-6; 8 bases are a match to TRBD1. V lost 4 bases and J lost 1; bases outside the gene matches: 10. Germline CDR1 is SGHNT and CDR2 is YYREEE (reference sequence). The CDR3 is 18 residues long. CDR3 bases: TGTGCCAGCAGCCCCCCAGGGGGCCTTCAGTCTGGGGCCAACGTCCTGACTTTC. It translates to CASSPPGGLQSGANVLTF.

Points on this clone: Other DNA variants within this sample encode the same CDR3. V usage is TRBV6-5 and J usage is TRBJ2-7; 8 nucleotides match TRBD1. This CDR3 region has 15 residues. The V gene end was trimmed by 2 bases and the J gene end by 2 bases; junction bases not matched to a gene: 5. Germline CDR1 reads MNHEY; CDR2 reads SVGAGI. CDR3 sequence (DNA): TGTGCCAGCAGTTACCGAGACAGGGGCGCCTACGAGCAGTACTTC. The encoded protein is CASSYRDRGAYEQYF.

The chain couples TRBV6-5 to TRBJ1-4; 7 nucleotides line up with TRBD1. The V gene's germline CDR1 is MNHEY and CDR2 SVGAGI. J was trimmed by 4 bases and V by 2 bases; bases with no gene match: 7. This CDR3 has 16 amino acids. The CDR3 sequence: CASSYPGTALNEKLFF. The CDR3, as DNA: TGTGCCAGCAGTTACCCAGGGACAGCCCTTAATGAAAAACTGTTTTTT.

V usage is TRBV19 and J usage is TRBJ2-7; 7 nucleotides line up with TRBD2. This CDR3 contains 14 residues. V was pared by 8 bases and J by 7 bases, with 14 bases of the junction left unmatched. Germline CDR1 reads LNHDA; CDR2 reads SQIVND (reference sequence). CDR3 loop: CASRPGTAGGEQYF. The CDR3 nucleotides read TGTGCCAGTCGTCCCGGGACCGCCGGGGGGGAGCAGTACTTC.

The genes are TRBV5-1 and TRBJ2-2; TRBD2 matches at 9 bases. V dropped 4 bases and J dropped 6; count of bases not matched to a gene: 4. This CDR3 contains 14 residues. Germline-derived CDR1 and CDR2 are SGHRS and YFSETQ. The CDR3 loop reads CASSRLAEAGELFF. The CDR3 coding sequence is TGCGCCAGCAGCCGACTAGCGGAGGCCGGGGAGCTGTTTTTT.

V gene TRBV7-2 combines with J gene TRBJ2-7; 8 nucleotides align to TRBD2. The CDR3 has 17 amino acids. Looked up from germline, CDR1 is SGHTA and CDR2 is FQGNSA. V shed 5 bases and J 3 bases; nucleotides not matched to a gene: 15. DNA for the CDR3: TGTGCCAGCAGCCTGAAGTCGGGGGGGCCTGTTGGCTACGAGCAGTACTTC. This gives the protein CASSLKSGGPVGYEQYF.

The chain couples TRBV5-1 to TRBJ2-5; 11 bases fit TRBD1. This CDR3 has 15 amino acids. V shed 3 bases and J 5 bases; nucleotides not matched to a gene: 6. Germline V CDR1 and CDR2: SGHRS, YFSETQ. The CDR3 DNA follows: TGCGCCAGCAGCTCCGGGACAGGGGGAGGGGAGACCCAGTACTTC. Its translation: CASSSGTGGGETQYF.